These T cell receptor beta chains were read from a single sample in a study of beta chain features in type 1 diabetes. TCRdb's table, derived via immunoSEQ multiplex PCR, lists solely in-frame clones and lacks some. This sample has some 44,000 clones, with approximately 56% found just once. Source material: Tregs from blood. The receptors originated from a woman aged 18-35 years in good health. Each CDR3 is given with its conserved first and last residue. The D gene is left open where the match is weak. Clone size is not always given. Where it is, it says once, few, many or a class for expanded clones.

j_gene | abundance | v_gene | d_gene | CDR3aa | CDR3nt
TRBJ2-7 | few | TRBV29-1 | - | CSVVAQAGSYEQYF | TGCAGCGTTGTAGCACAGGCCGGCTCCTACGAGCAGTACTTC
TRBJ2-1 | once | TRBV10-3 | TRBD2 | CAISGTSGGGGPRDEQFF | TGTGCCATCAGTGGGACTAGCGGGGGGGGAGGGCCCAGGGATGAGCAGTTCTTC
TRBJ2-1 | - | TRBV5-6 | - | CASSWRRTNPIYNEQFF | TGTGCCAGCAGCTGGAGGAGGACCAATCCCATATACAATGAGCAGTTCTTC
TRBJ2-1 | - | TRBV7-2 | - | CASSLLPSEIYSYNEQFF | TGTGCCAGCAGCTTACTCCCTAGCGAGATTTACTCCTACAATGAGCAGTTCTTC
TRBJ2-7 | - | TRBV2 | - | CASSTREWYEQYF | TGTGCCAGCAGTACGAGGGAATGGTACGAGCAGTACTTC
TRBJ2-1 | - | TRBV7-9 | - | CASSLAIRGNNEQFF | TGTGCCAGCAGCTTAGCGATAAGGGGTAACAATGAGCAGTTCTTC
TRBJ2-1 | - | TRBV30 | TRBD2 | CAWSTTGLATFNEQFF | TGTGCCTGGAGTACGACGGGACTAGCGACATTCAATGAGCAGTTCTTC
TRBJ2-7 | - | TRBV6-5 | - | CASSSAAASSYEQYF | TGTGCCAGCAGTTCGGCGGCGGCGAGCTCCTACGAGCAGTACTTC
TRBJ2-2 | - | TRBV11-2 | - | CASSLEAFTGELFF | TGTGCCAGCAGCTTAGAAGCTTTCACCGGGGAGCTGTTTTTT
TRBJ2-3 | few | TRBV14 | - | CASSQLTGISADTQYF | TGTGCCAGCAGCCAATTAACGGGGATTTCCGCAGATACGCAGTATTTT
TRBJ1-5 | - | TRBV11-1 | TRBD1 | CASSLRQGTNQPQHF | TGTGCCAGCAGCTTGAGACAGGGAACAAATCAGCCCCAGCATTTT
TRBJ1-2 | - | TRBV5-6 | - | CASRQAGASNYGYTF | TGTGCCAGCAGACAGGCAGGGGCATCTAACTATGGCTACACCTTC
TRBJ2-1 | - | TRBV11-2 | TRBD2 | CASSRGPGRAIGNEQFF | TGTGCCAGCAGCCGAGGCCCCGGGAGGGCCATCGGAAATGAGCAGTTCTTC
TRBJ2-7 | few | TRBV27 | TRBD2 | CASSYSRGDEQYF | TGTGCCAGCAGCTACTCCCGGGGGGACGAGCAGTACTTC
TRBJ2-7 | few | TRBV11-3 | - | CASSLESNYEQYF | TGTGCCAGCAGCTTAGAATCTAACTACGAGCAGTACTTC
TRBJ1-5 | - | TRBV7-9 | TRBD1 | CASSPQGPQPQHF | TGTGCCAGCAGCCCACAGGGGCCTCAGCCCCAGCATTTT
TRBJ2-1 | - | TRBV7-8 | TRBD2 | CASSSNLGGFGAGRNEQFF | TGTGCCAGCAGCTCTAACTTGGGGGGGTTCGGAGCGGGGAGGAATGAGCAGTTCTTC
TRBJ2-7 | medium-sized | TRBV18 | - | CASSPTAQGNEQYF | TGTGCCAGCTCACCAACGGCACAGGGTAACGAGCAGTACTTC
TRBJ2-1 | - | TRBV27 | - | CASSLLRNNEQFF | TGTGCCAGCAGTTTACTGCGGAACAATGAGCAGTTCTTC
TRBJ1-1 | - | TRBV2 | - | CASIWRFGTEAFF | TGTGCCAGCATCTGGAGGTTCGGCACTGAAGCTTTCTTT
TRBJ1-1 | - | TRBV7-9 | - | CASSLGINGLDTEAFF | TGTGCCAGCAGCTTAGGAATCAACGGACTGGACACTGAAGCTTTCTTT
TRBJ2-4 | - | TRBV11-2 | - | CASSSTGQGRVKNIQYF | TGTGCCAGCAGCTCGACCGGGCAGGGGAGGGTCAAAAACATTCAGTACTTC
TRBJ2-7 | - | TRBV30 | TRBD2 | CAWRPGRSLAGGVGEQYF | TGTGCCTGGAGGCCAGGGAGATCACTAGCGGGAGGGGTGGGCGAGCAGTACTTC
TRBJ2-3 | - | TRBV11-2 | - | CASSLYRDTQYF | TGTGCCAGCAGCCTTTACAGGGATACGCAGTATTTT
TRBJ1-1 | - | TRBV5-1 | - | CASSLGGGVEAFF | TGCGCCAGCAGCCTGGGCGGGGGTGTTGAAGCTTTCTTT
TRBJ2-5 | - | TRBV30 | - | CAWSRRLGRQETQYF | TGTGCCTGGAGCCGACGCTTAGGGAGACAAGAGACCCAGTACTTC
TRBJ2-3 | - | TRBV6-5 | - | CASSYSLTGDTQYF | TGTGCCAGCAGTTACTCCCTAACGGGAGATACGCAGTATTTT
TRBJ1-5 | - | TRBV7-8 | TRBD1 | CASSDRDGQPQHF | TGTGCCAGCAGCGACAGGGATGGTCAGCCCCAGCATTTT
TRBJ2-1 | few | TRBV27 | TRBD2 | CASSTRLAGTYNEQFF | TGTGCCAGCTCGACTCGACTAGCGGGCACCTACAATGAGCAGTTCTTC
TRBJ2-2 | - | TRBV2 | TRBD1 | CASSVQGAGTGELFF | TGTGCCAGCAGTGTTCAGGGGGCAGGTACCGGGGAGCTGTTTTTT
TRBJ2-5 | - | TRBV5-6 | - | CASSFTTHETQYF | TGTGCCAGCAGCTTTACAACCCACGAGACCCAGTACTTC
TRBJ2-5 | - | TRBV6-5 | TRBD2 | CASSGSGRAWETQYF | TGTGCCAGCAGCGGTAGCGGGAGGGCGTGGGAGACCCAGTACTTC
TRBJ2-5 | once | TRBV28 | TRBD2 | CASSGSGTREETQYF | TGTGCCAGCAGTGGATCCGGGACTAGGGAAGAGACCCAGTACTTC
TRBJ2-7 | - | TRBV2 | TRBD2 | CASSGTSLEQYF | TGTGCCAGCAGTGGGACTAGTCTCGAGCAGTACTTC
TRBJ2-7 | - | TRBV30 | - | CAWKGRGPLEQYF | TGTGCCTGGAAGGGCAGGGGACCCCTCGAGCAGTACTTC
TRBJ2-3 | once | TRBV7-9 | TRBD1 | CASRRQGADTQYF | TGTGCCAGCCGCCGACAGGGGGCCGATACGCAGTATTTT
TRBJ1-4 | - | TRBV27 | - | CASSPTTQSLAHEKLFF | TGTGCCAGCAGTCCCACGACTCAGTCCCTGGCACATGAAAAACTGTTTTTT
TRBJ1-5 | - | TRBV7-3 | - | CASSPTGTGQPQHF | TGTGCCAGCAGCCCAACAGGGACGGGTCAGCCCCAGCATTTT
TRBJ2-1 | few | TRBV18 | - | CASSPVQGAAEQFF | TGTGCCAGCTCACCGGTCCAAGGGGCGGCTGAGCAGTTCTTC
TRBJ2-7 | - | TRBV27 | - | CASKFSQGEVQYF | TGTGCCAGCAAGTTCAGTCAGGGGGAGGTGCAGTACTTC
TRBJ2-7 | - | TRBV18 | TRBD2 | CASSHTGTSGRSYEQYF | TGTGCCAGCTCACACACTGGGACTAGCGGGAGGTCCTACGAGCAGTACTTC
TRBJ2-7 | - | TRBV28 | - | CASSIPENEQYF | TGTGCCAGCAGTATACCGGAGAACGAGCAGTACTTC
TRBJ2-5 | - | TRBV7-8 | TRBD2 | CASSLVASGRAGRETQYF | TGTGCCAGCAGCTTAGTCGCTAGCGGGAGGGCCGGGAGAGAGACCCAGTACTTC
TRBJ2-3 | - | TRBV5-1 | TRBD1 | CASGTGDSTDTQYF | TGCGCCAGCGGGACAGGTGATAGCACAGATACGCAGTATTTT
TRBJ1-5 | - | TRBV13 | TRBD1 | CASSSQGANSNQPQHF | TGTGCCAGCAGCTCACAGGGGGCGAATAGCAATCAGCCCCAGCATTTT
TRBJ1-2 | - | TRBV5-8 | - | CASSSTRGLYGYTF | TGTGCCAGCAGCTCTACAAGGGGCCTCTATGGCTACACCTTC
TRBJ2-3 | few | TRBV7-8 | - | CASTKPGLAADTQYF | TGTGCCAGCACCAAGCCCGGGCTAGCTGCGGATACGCAGTATTTT
TRBJ1-1 | few | TRBV7-2 | - | CASSLGQEAFF | TGTGCCAGCAGCTTGGGACAAGAAGCTTTCTTT
TRBJ2-3 | few | TRBV29-1 | TRBD2 | CSVVLGGRRTDTQYF | TGCAGCGTTGTCTTGGGCGGGAGGAGAACAGATACGCAGTATTTT
TRBJ2-2 | - | TRBV2 | TRBD1 | CASSKGQGIGELFF | TGTGCCAGCAGTAAGGGACAGGGGATCGGGGAGCTGTTTTTT
TRBJ1-2 | few | TRBV29-1 | - | CSVGQDGYTF | TGCAGCGTTGGACAGGATGGCTACACCTTC
TRBJ2-1 | - | TRBV28 | TRBD2 | CASSLSASGSNEQFF | TGTGCCAGCAGTTTATCGGCTAGCGGGAGCAATGAGCAGTTCTTC
TRBJ1-3 | once | TRBV28 | - | CASNRDSGNTIYF | TGTGCCAGCAACCGGGATTCTGGAAACACCATATATTTT
TRBJ2-1 | few | TRBV28 | TRBD2 | CASSPHSGRNNEQFF | TGTGCCAGCAGTCCCCATAGCGGGAGGAACAATGAGCAGTTCTTC
TRBJ2-1 | - | TRBV30 | TRBD2 | CAWGGTSGGYNEQFF | TGTGCCTGGGGGGGGACTAGCGGGGGCTACAATGAGCAGTTCTTC
TRBJ1-1 | - | TRBV11-2 | - | CASSSQEYTEAFF | TGTGCCAGCAGCTCCCAAGAGTACACTGAAGCTTTCTTT
TRBJ2-7 | once | TRBV7-6 | - | CASSPRSSGVGYEQYF | TGTGCCAGCAGCCCAAGGTCTTCCGGGGTGGGCTACGAGCAGTACTTC
TRBJ2-7 | few | TRBV21-1 | - | CASSKIYNRRLSESSYEQYF | TGTGCCAGCAGCAAAATTTACAACAGGCGCCTCTCAGAAAGCTCCTACGAGCAGTACTTC
TRBJ2-5 | few | TRBV7-9 | - | CASRNLPNLGVRETQYF | TGTGCCAGCAGAAACCTTCCTAACCTAGGGGTCAGGGAGACCCAGTACTTC